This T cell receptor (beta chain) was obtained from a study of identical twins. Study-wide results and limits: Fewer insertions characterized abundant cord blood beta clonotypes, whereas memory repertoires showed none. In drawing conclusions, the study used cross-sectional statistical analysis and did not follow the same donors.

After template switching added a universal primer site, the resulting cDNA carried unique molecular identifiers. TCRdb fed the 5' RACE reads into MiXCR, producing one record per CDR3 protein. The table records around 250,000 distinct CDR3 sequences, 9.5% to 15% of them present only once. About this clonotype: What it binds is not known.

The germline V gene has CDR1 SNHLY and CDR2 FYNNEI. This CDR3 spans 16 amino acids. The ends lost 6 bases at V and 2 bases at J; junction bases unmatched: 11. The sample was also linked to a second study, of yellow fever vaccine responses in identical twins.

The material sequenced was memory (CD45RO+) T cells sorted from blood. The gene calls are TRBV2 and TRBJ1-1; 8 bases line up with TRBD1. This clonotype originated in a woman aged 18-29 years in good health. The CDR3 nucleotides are TGTGCCAGCAGCATACGAGGACAGGGTACAAACACTGAAGCTTTCTTT. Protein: CASSIRGQGTNTEAFF. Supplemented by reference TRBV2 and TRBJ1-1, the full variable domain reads EPEVTQTPSHQVTQMGQEVILRCVPISNHLYFYWYRQILGQKVEFLVSFYNNEISEKSEIFDDQFSVERPDGSNFTLKIRSTKLEDSAMYFCASSIRGQGTNTEAFFGQGTRLTVV.